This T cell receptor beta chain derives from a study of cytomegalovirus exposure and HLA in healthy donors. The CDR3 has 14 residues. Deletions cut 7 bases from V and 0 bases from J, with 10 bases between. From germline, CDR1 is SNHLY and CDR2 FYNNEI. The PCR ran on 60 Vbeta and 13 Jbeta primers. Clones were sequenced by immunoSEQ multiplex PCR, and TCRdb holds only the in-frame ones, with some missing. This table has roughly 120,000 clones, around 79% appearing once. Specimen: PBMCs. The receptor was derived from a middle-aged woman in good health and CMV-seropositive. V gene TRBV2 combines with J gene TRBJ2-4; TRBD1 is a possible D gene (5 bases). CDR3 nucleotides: TGTGCCAGCATGCAGGGTTTAGCCAAAAACATTCAGTACTTC. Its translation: CASMQGLAKNIQYF.